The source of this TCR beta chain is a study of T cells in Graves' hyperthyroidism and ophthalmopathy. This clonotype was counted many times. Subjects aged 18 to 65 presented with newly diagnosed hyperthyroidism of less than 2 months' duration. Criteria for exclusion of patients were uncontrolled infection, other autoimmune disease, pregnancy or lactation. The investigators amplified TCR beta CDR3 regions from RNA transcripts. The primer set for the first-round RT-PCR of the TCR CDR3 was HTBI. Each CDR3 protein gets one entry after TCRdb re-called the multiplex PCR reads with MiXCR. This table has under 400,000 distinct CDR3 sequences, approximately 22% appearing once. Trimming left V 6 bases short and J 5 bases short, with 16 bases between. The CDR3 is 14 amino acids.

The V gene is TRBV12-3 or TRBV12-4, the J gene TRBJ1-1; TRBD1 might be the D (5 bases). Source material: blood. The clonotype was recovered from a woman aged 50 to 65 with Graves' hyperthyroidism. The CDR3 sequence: CASSHGAPTTEAFF. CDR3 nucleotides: TGTGCCAGCAGCCACGGGGCCCCCACAACTGAAGCTTTCTTT.